A single sample is the source of the 6 T cell receptor beta chains below, sequenced in a study of blood T cell repertoires in COVID-19. The method was immunoSEQ multiplex PCR; TCRdb's version includes in-frame clones alone and lacks a portion of them. The repertoire holds about 120,000 clones, with around 88% as singletons. Source material: peripheral blood. The receptors originated from a man aged 50-59 years with acute or convalescent COVID-19.

This clone is a singleton in its sample. The V and J genes are TRBV5-8 and TRBJ1-1; D is ambiguous. The V gene lost 2 bases and the J gene lost 1 base, with 9 bases spanning the gap. Germline V lookup: CDR1 SGHTS, CDR2 YDEGEE. The CDR3 runs to 14 residues. CDR3 loop: CASSLRRGNTEAFF. CDR3 sequence (DNA): TGTGCCAGCAGCTTAAGACGGGGGAACACTGAAGCTTTCTTT.

This rearrangement joins TRBV5-1 to TRBJ2-7; TRBD1 matches 11 bases. The CDR3 contains 14 residues. The V gene's germline CDR1 is SGHRS and CDR2 YFSETQ. V was clipped by 5 bases and J by 4 bases; unmatched bases: 5. In DNA, the CDR3 is TGCGCCAGCAGAAGGGACAGGGGGTGGTACGAGCAGTACTTC. As protein: CASRRDRGWYEQYF.

The chain uses TRBV5-5 and TRBJ1-5; possible D gene TRBD1, 5 bases. The CDR3 contains 15 residues. Trimming pared 2 bases from V and 3 bases from J, leaving 12 bases between. The germline CDR1 and CDR2 sequences are SGHKS and YYEKEE (reference sequence). This CDR3 reads CASSFTIGANQPQHF. The CDR3 bases are TGTGCCAGCAGCTTTACGATTGGGGCCAATCAGCCCCAGCATTTT.

V is TRBV28 and J is TRBJ2-7; TRBD1 might be the D (6 bases). The CDR3 is 12 residues long. The ends were cut back, 7 bases at V and 8 bases at J, with 15 bases in the middle. Germline CDR1 reads MDHEN; CDR2 reads SYDVKM. The DNA for the CDR3 is TGTGCCAGCACCGTAGGGGACAACAAGCAGTACTTC. It translates to CASTVGDNKQYF.

This clone was seen many times. This rearrangement joins TRBV28 to TRBJ1-2; unclear D gene. This CDR3 contains 13 residues. V was pared by 4 bases and J by 4 bases, with 10 bases between. Germline CDR1 MDHEN, CDR2 SYDVKM. CDR3 nucleotides: TGTGCCAGCAGTTCGGGGAGCGGCTATGGCTACACCTTC. As protein: CASSSGSGYGYTF.

This sequence joins TRBV4-2 and TRBJ1-2; TRBD1 aligns across 7 bases. The CDR3 is 15 residues long. Germline assignment: CDR1 LGHNA and CDR2 YNFKEQ. J gave up 4 bases and V 6 bases, and 11 bases lay outside the gene matches. CDR3 in amino acids: CASSPNGQASYGYTF. The CDR3, as DNA: TGTGCCAGCAGTCCTAATGGACAGGCCTCCTATGGCTACACCTTC.